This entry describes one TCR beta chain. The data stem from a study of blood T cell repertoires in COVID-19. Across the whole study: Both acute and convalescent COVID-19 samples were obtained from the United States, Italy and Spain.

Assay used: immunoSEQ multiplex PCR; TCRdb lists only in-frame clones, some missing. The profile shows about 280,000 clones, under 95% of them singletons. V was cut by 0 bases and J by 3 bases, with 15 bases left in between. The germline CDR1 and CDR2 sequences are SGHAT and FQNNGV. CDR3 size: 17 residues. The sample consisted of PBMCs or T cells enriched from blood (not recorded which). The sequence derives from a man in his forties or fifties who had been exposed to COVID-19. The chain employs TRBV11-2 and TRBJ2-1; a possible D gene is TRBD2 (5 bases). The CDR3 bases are TGTGCCAGCAGCTTAGATAGTACGGGGAACCTCTACAATGAGCAGTTCTTC. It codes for CASSLDSTGNLYNEQFF. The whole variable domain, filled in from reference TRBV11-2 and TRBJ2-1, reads EAGVAQSPRYKIIEKRQSVAFWCNPISGHATLYWYQQILGQGPKLLIQFQNNGVVDDSQLPKDRFSAERLKGVDSTLKIQPAKLEDSAVYLCASSLDSTGNLYNEQFFGPGTRLTVL.